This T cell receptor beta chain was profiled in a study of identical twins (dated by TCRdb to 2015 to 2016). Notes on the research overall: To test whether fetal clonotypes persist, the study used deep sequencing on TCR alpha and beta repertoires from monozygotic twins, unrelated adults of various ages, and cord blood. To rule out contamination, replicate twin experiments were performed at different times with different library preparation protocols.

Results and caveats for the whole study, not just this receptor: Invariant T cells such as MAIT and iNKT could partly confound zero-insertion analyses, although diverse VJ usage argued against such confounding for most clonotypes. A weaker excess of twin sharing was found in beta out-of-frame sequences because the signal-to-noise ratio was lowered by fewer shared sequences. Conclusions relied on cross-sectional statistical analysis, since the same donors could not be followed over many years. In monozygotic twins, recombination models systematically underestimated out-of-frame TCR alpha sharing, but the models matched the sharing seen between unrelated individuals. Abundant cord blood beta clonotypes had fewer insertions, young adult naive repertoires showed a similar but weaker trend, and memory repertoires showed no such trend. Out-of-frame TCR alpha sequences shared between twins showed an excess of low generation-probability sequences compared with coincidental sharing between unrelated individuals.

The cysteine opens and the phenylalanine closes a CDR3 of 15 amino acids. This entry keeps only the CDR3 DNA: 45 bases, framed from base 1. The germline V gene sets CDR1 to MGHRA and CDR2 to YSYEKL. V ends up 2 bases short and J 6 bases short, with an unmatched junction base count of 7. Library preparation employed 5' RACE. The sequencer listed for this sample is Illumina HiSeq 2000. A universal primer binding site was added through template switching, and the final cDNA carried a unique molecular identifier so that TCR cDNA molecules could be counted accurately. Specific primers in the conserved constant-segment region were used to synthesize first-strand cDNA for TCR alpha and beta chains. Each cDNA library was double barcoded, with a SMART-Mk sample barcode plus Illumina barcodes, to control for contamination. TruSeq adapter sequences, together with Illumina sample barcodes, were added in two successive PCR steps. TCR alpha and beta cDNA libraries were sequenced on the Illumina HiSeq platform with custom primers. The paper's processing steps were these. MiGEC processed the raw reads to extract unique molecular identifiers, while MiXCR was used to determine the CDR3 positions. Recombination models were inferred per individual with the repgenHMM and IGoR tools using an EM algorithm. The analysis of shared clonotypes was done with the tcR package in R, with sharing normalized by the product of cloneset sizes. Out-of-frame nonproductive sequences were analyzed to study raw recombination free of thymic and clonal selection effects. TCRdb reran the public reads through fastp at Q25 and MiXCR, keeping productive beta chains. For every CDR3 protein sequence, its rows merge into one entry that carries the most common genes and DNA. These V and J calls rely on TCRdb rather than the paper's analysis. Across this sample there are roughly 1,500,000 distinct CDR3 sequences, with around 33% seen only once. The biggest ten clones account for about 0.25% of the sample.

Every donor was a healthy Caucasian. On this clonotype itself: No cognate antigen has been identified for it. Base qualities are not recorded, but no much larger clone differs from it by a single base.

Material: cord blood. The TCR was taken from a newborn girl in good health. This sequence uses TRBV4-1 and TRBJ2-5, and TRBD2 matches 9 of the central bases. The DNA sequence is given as TGCGCCAGCAGCCAATGGGCGGGAGGGAAACAGACCCAGTACTTC. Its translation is CASSQWAGGKQTQYF.